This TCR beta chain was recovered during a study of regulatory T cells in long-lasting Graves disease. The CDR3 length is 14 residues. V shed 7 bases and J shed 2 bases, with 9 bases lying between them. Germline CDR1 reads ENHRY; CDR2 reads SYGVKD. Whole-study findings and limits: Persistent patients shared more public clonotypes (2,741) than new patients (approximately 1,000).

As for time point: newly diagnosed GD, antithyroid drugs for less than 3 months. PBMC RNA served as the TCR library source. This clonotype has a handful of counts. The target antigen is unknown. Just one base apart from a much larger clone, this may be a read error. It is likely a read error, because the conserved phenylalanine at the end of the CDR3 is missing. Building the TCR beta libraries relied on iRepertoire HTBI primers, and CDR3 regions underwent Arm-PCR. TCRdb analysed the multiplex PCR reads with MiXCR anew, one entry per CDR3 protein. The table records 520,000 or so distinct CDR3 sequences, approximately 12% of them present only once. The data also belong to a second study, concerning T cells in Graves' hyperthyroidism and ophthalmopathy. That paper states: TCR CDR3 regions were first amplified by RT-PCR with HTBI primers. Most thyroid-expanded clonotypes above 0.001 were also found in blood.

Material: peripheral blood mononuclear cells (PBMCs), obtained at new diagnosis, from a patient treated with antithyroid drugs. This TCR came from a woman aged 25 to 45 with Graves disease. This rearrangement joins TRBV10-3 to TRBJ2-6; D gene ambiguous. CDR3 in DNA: TGTGCCATCACTGCAGCTCCTGGGGCCAACGTCCTGACTCTC. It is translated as CAITAAPGANVLTL.